The 21 T cell receptor beta chains below come from one sample, sequenced in a study of patients and donors after allogeneic stem cell transplantation. TCRdb recomputed calls from the RT-PCR reads with MiXCR, one row per CDR3 protein. The sample carries fewer than 75,000 distinct CDR3 sequences, more than 10% recorded once. The sample was blood, either unsorted or a sorted T cell fraction (not recorded which). The source of these receptors is a human donor who was either an allogeneic HSCT recipient or a stem cell or donor lymphocyte infusion donor (not recorded which). It is not recorded whose cells these are; they may come from a transplant donor.

This clonotype appeared a few times. The chain combines TRBV29-1 with TRBJ2-7, with TRBD2 matching 12 bases. V shed 8 bases, J shed 0 bases, and the junction held 2 bases outside the gene matches. Germline V CDR1 and CDR2: SQVTM, ANQGSEA. This CDR3 comprises 13 residues. The CDR3 DNA is TGCAGCTCGACTAGCGGGAGCTCCTACGAGCAGTACTTC. Translating gives CSSTSGSSYEQYF.

This sequence joins TRBV4-2 and TRBJ1-5, with D possibly matching TRBD1 (6 bases). The CDR3 loop spans 15 amino acids. The V gene's germline CDR1 is LGHNA and CDR2 YNFKEQ. The ends were cut back, 0 bases at V and 5 bases at J, with 11 bases in the middle. The chain's CDR3 is CASSQDPGADQPQHF. The DNA for the CDR3 is TGTGCCAGCAGCCAAGATCCGGGGGCTGATCAGCCCCAGCATTTT.

The rearrangement uses TRBV20-1 and TRBJ2-3; 9 bases fit TRBD1. There are 15 residues in the CDR3. Germline CDR1 and CDR2: DFQATT and SNEGSKA (reference sequence). V shed 4 bases, J shed 5 bases, and the junction held 10 bases outside the gene matches. CDR3 amino acids: CSATRRDRVLDTQYF. In DNA, the CDR3 is TGCAGTGCTACCCGGAGGGACAGGGTATTAGATACGCAGTATTTT.

The rearrangement links TRBV10-3 to TRBJ2-7; TRBD1 might be the D (5 bases). The germline CDR1 and CDR2 sequences are ENHRY and SYGVKD. Deletions cut 3 bases from V and 7 bases from J, with 19 bases between. CDR3 length: 15 amino acids. CDR3 amino acids: CAISEKGMQGEEQYF. The CDR3 coding sequence is TGTGCCATCAGTGAAAAGGGTATGCAGGGCGAAGAGCAGTACTTC.

A few counts support this clonotype. The chain links TRBV10-2 to TRBJ2-5; D might be TRBD1 (5 bases). V dropped 2 bases and J dropped 3 bases, with 22 bases sitting between them. CDR1 is WSHSY, CDR2 SAAADI, per germline. The CDR3 spans 18 residues. Here the CDR3 reads CASSEPPYRSTREETQYF. Written as DNA, the CDR3 is TGCGCCAGCAGTGAGCCCCCTTACAGGTCAACTCGAGAAGAGACCCAGTACTTC.

This clonotype was detected only a few times. The chain has TRBV9 and TRBJ2-1, with 8 bases aligning to TRBD1. Germline values: CDR1 SGDLS, CDR2 YYNGEE. This CDR3 is built from 18 residues. The V and J ends lost 0 bases and 3 bases, in that order; junction bases with no gene match: 11. The DNA for the CDR3 is TGTGCCAGCAGCGTAGAATTGACAGGGGCACCAAACTACAATGAGCAGTTCTTC. This codes for CASSVELTGAPNYNEQFF.

This clonotype occurred many times. The V call is TRBV20-1, the J call TRBJ2-3, with 8 bases matching TRBD2. Germline V gene data show CDR1 as DFQATT and CDR2 as SNEGSKA (reference sequence). V lost 5 bases and J lost 2; bases outside the gene matches: 12. The CDR3 sequence is 16 residues long. The CDR3 is CSALPFRGRHTDTQYF. CDR3 DNA sequence: TGCAGTGCTCTCCCCTTTCGCGGGAGGCACACAGATACGCAGTATTTT.

This clonotype was seen a few times. Compared with germline, one end of the junction differs, possibly owing to a read error. The chain employs TRBV12-3 or TRBV12-4 and TRBJ2-7, with TRBD1 matching 7 bases. The length of the CDR3 is 13 residues. CDR3 sequence (DNA): TGTGCCAGCAGTTTCTCCGCCCTGGACAGGTTTAACTTC. It is translated as CASSFSALDRFNF.

This clonotype was observed a handful of times. The V gene is TRBV5-1, the J gene TRBJ1-6; TRBD1 agrees at 10 bases. This CDR3 has 15 residues. The trim removed 2 bases at V and 7 bases at J, leaving 3 bases unmatched. Looked up from germline, CDR1 is SGHRS and CDR2 is YFSETQ. This CDR3 reads CASSFSGQGNSPLHF. The CDR3 DNA follows: TGCGCCAGCAGCTTCTCGGGACAGGGGAATTCACCCCTCCACTTT.

CDR3 sequence reads: CASSYPDGSSYEQYF. The CDR3 DNA reads TGTGCCAGCAGTTACCCCGACGGGAGCTCCTACGAGCAGTACTTC. This chain connects TRBV6-5 to TRBJ2-7, with a tentative D call TRBD2 (6 bases). V lost 2 bases and J lost 0, with 11 bases in between. The CDR3 has 15 residues. Germline lookup yields CDR1 MNHEY and CDR2 SVGAGI.

About this clonotype: A junction boundary mismatches the germline segment, possibly from a read error. The rearrangement links TRBV7-6 to TRBJ1-1; 9 positions agree with TRBD1. There are 15 residues in the CDR3. CDR1 and CDR2 (germline): SGHVS, FNYEAQ. CDR3: CASIPSGTGNAEAFF. CDR3 nucleotide sequence: TGTGCCAGCATCCCTTCGGGGACAGGGAACGCTGAAGCTTTCTTT.

This clonotype was seen ten or more times. The V call is TRBV3-1, the J call TRBJ1-1; the D is unclear. This CDR3 contains 15 residues. Germline CDR1 and CDR2: LGHDT and YNNKEL (reference sequence). V was pared by 1 base and J by 0 bases, with 9 bases between. CDR3 DNA: TGTGCCAGCAGCCAAGTCGGCACCGTGAACACTGAAGCTTTCTTT. It translates to CASSQVGTVNTEAFF.

This clonotype was recorded at least ten times. The V and J genes are TRBV7-6 and TRBJ1-2; 9 bases map to TRBD1. The CDR3 has 21 amino acids. With 1 base clipped from V and 6 bases from J, the junction kept 24 bases outside the gene matches. Germline V gene data show CDR1 as SGHVS and CDR2 as FNYEAQ. Here the CDR3 DNA reads TGTGCCAGCAGCTTAGGACGGGGACAGGGAACCTACGGGTGGGGTCTTGATGGCTACACCTTC. Translated: CASSLGRGQGTYGWGLDGYTF.

The J gene is TRBJ1-2, the V gene TRBV29-1; the match to TRBD1 covers 9 bases. The ends lost 4 bases at V and 4 bases at J; junction bases unmatched: 4. The CDR3 covers 13 residues. The germline V gene has CDR1 SQVTM and CDR2 ANQGSEA. This CDR3 is CSVVRTGAYGYTF. CDR3 bases: TGCAGCGTTGTCCGGACAGGGGCCTATGGCTACACCTTC.

This clonotype came up a few times. The J gene is TRBJ2-7, the V gene TRBV29-1; a possible D gene is TRBD1 (5 bases). CDR1 is SQVTM and CDR2 is ANQGSEA in the germline V gene. The CDR3 loop spans 12 amino acids. V dropped 0 bases and J dropped 3 bases, with 6 bases sitting between them. CDR3 region: CSVEDRDYEQYF. In nucleotides, the CDR3 is TGCAGCGTTGAAGACAGGGACTACGAGCAGTACTTC.

This clonotype has at least ten counts. J is TRBJ2-1 and V is TRBV6-5, with TRBD2 matching 10 bases. The junction had 9 bases not matched to a gene; V was cut back by 0 bases and J by 7 bases. Per germline, CDR1 MNHEY and CDR2 SVGAGI. This CDR3 region has 17 residues. CDR3 loop: CASSYSLLAGQKNEQFF. CDR3 DNA: TGTGCCAGCAGTTACTCTTTACTAGCGGGACAAAAAAATGAGCAGTTCTTC.

This clonotype was seen many times. V usage is TRBV20-1 and J usage is TRBJ1-4, with a possible D match to TRBD1 (5 bases). CDR1 is DFQATT, CDR2 SNEGSKA, per germline (reference sequence). This CDR3 comprises 13 residues. V lost 4 bases and J lost 5, with 11 bases in between. CDR3 coding DNA: TGCAGTGCTACCGGGACTGGAAATGAAAAACTGTTTTTT. Encoded protein: CSATGTGNEKLFF.

This clonotype showed up many times. The rearrangement uses TRBV29-1 and TRBJ1-1; 10 bases match TRBD1. With V trimmed by 3 bases and J by 4 bases, 8 bases remained unmatched. Germline V gives CDR1 SQVTM, CDR2 ANQGSEA. The CDR3 runs to 15 residues. CDR3 DNA sequence: TGCAGCGTTGATCCTGGGACAGGGGAATTCACTGAAGCTTTCTTT. Amino acids: CSVDPGTGEFTEAFF. The whole variable domain, remainder taken from reference TRBV29-1 and TRBJ1-1, is SAVISQKPSRDICQRGTSLTIQCQVDSQVTMMFWYRQQPGQSLTLIATANQGSEATYESGFVIDKFPISRPNLTFSTLTVSNMSPEDSSIYLCSVDPGTGEFTEAFFGQGTRLTVV.

The chain couples TRBV14 to TRBJ2-7; 9 nucleotides agree with TRBD2. The CDR3 consists of 14 residues. Looked up from germline, CDR1 is SGHDN and CDR2 is FVKESK. The V gene end was trimmed by 5 bases and the J gene end by 4 bases; junction bases not matched to a gene: 6. CDR3 nucleotides: TGTGCCAGCAGCTGGGGGCTAGCGGGGTACGAGCAGTACTTC. It translates to CASSWGLAGYEQYF.

The table lists this clonotype with many counts. This rearrangement joins TRBV10-3 to TRBJ1-5, with no clear D. The CDR3 has 13 amino acids. Trimming pared 3 bases from V and 4 bases from J, leaving 7 bases between. The germline V gene encodes CDR1 ENHRY and CDR2 SYGVKD. CDR3 bases: TGTGCCATCAGTGAAGGGCAGAATCAGCCCCAGCATTTT. Protein sequence: CAISEGQNQPQHF.

This clonotype turned up a few times. This chain joins TRBV7-9 and TRBJ2-7; no reliable D call. V was cut by 4 bases and J by 0 bases, with 16 bases left in between. The CDR3 loop spans 16 amino acids. Germline V gives CDR1 SEHNR, CDR2 FQNEAQ (reference sequence). The DNA of the CDR3 is TGTGCCAGCAGCTCCGGGCCCGCGTCCAGCTCCTACGAGCAGTACTTC. Protein product: CASSSGPASSSYEQYF.